This TCR beta chain stems from a study of identical twins. The CDR3 contains 16 residues. CDR1 is SGHRS, CDR2 YFSETQ, per germline. J lost 5 bases, V lost 0 bases, and 9 bases had no gene match. Everyone who donated was a healthy Caucasian. Study conclusions and caveats: While abundant cord blood beta clonotypes carried fewer insertions, memory repertoires showed no such pattern.

One entry per CDR3 protein results from TCRdb running MiXCR on the 5' RACE reads. The repertoire has hundreds of thousands of distinct CDR3 sequences, 11% to 15% of them found once; the top ten carry approximately 8.2%. This clonotype appeared a few times. What it binds is unknown. Sequenced material: memory (CD45RO+) T cells sorted from blood. This receptor was identified in a young woman in good health. V usage is TRBV5-1 and J usage is TRBJ2-7, with 9 positions matching TRBD2. The CDR3 protein is CASSLDSGRGTNEQYF. In nucleotides, the CDR3 is TGCGCCAGCAGCTTGGATAGCGGGAGAGGAACTAACGAGCAGTACTTC.